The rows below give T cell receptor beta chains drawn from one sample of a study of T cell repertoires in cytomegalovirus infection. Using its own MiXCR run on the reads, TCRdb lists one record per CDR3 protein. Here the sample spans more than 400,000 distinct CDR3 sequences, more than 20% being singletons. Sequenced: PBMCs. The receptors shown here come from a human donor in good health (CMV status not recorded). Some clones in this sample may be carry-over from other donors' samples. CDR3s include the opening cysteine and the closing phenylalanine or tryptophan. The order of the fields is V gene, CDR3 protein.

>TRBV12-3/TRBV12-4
CASTWGTQGAFF
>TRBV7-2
CASSLGGTGANVLTF
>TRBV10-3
CAISRTSGGNNEQFF
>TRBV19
CAGRAAGELFF
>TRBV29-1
CSAELAPATDTQYF
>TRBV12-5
CASGLGNTEAFF
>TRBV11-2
CASRPPDRAQETQYF
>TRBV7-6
CASSLSSETQYF
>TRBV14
CASSPWDRDNEQFF
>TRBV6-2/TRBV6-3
CASCPGRSYNEQFF
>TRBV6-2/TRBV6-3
CASRETDALSYEQYF
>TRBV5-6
CASSVRSDGGNTIYF
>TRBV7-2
CASTKREGMNEQYF
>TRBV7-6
CASSLVRRDNEQFF
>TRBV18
CASSPPGRGSEKLFF
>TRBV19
CASTISGTGLRNQPQHF
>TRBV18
CASSPNPSTGGQDQPQHF
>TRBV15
CATSRDLGTGRNEKLFF
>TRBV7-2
CASGSADTQYF
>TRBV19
CASTTGAAPYGYTF
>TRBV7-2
CASSLAPEDTQYF
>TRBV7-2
CASSLRSSNSNQPQHF
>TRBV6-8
CASSYPGEGEAEQFF
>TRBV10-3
CAIKDRAGNTIYF
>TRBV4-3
CASSHPSDQGALNTGELFF
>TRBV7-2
CASSLEVGELFF
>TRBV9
CASSPRGTVYNEQFF
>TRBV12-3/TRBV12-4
CASSFSGRARDTQYF
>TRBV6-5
CASRFSGSADTQYF
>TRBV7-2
CASSRGLTTGELFF
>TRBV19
CASSPGQYPNYGYTF
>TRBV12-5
CASGLVGSQPQHF
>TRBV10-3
CAISGAVQETQYF
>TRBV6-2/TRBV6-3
CASTEDRYNEQFF
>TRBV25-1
CASSEPRTSGAYNEQFF
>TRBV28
CASSFGQGSRGYTF
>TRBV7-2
CASSSLAGGTDTQYF
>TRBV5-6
CASQFGRNEQYF
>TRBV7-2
CASSTYTGISYNEQFF
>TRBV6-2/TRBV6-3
CASSTFRQGDNQPQHF
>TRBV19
CASSIHGREETQYF
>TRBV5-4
CASSLAPRANYGYTF
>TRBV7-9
CASSLANVFSNYPSYNEQFF
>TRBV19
CASSIGLSEQFF
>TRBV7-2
CASSLAPAADTQYF
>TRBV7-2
CASGRNTEAFF
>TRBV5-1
CASSPLWGSAGPNIQYF
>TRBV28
CASGTGTALYEQYF
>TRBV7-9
CASSPQGESGYTF
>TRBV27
CASSLLDSGGSSYNEQFF
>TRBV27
CASSLYMRGANTGELFF
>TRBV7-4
CASSLAGSNEKLFF
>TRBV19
CASSMASGRAGSYNEQFF
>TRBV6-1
CASRKAGGGNEQFF
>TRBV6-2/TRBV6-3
CASSLAGGSGEQFF
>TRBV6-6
CASSYRPGGSYNEQFF
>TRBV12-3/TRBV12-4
CASSFAPHNEQFF
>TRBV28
CASSPTGDSYEQYF
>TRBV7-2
CASSFWSGSYSYNEQFF
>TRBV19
CASRARGRDRQETQYF